This T cell receptor beta chain was identified in a study of cytomegalovirus exposure and HLA in healthy donors. A note on this clone: What it recognizes is unknown.

Trimming took 0 bases from V and 6 from J; bases not matched to a gene: 6. The CDR3 consists of 16 residues. The germline CDR1 and CDR2 sequences are LNHDA and SQIVND (reference sequence). Findings and limits, study-wide: Later analysis suggested links between common viral pathogens and several top significant clusters. Under in vitro conditions, three CMV-associated chains were confirmed as specific for CMV antigens.

PCR employed 60 Vbeta and 13 Jbeta primers. Profiling relied on immunoSEQ multiplex PCR, and the TCRdb table lists in-frame clones only, not all of them. The table includes approximately 160,000 clones, 80% to 90% detected once. This chain joins TRBV19 and TRBJ2-2; 8 bases agree with TRBD1. Sequencing was carried out using PBMCs. This TCR came from a woman aged 18-30 years in good health and CMV-seronegative. The CDR3, as DNA: TGTGCCAGTAGTATAGATCCGACAGGGGAATCCGGGGAGCTGTTTTTT. As protein: CASSIDPTGESGELFF.